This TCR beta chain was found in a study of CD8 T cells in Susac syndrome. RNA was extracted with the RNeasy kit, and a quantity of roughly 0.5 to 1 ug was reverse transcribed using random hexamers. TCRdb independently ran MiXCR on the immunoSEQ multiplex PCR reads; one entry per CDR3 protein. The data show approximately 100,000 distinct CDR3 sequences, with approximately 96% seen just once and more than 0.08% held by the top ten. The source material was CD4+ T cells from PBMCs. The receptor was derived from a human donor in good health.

The CDR3 DNA reads as TGCAGCGTTGGAGAGAGGGGGGGAGATACGCAGTATTTT. This sequence encodes CSVGERGGDTQYF. V usage is TRBV29-1 and J usage is TRBJ2-3; D may be TRBD2 (7 bases). V was trimmed by 4 bases and J by 5 bases, leaving 13 bases between them. CDR3 length equals 13 residues. Per the germline V gene, CDR1 is SQVTM and CDR2 is ANQGSEA.